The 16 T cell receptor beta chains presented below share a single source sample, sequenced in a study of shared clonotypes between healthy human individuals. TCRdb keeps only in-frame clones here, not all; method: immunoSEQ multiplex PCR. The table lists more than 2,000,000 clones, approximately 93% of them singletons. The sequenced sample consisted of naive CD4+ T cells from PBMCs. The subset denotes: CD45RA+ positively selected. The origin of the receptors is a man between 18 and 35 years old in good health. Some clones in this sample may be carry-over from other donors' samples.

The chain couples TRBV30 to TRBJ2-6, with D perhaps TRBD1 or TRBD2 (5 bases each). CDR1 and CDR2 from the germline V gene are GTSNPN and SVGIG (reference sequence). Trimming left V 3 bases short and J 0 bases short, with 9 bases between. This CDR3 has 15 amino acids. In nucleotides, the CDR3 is TGTGCCTGGAGCGCCGGGACCTCTGGGGCCAACGTCCTGACTTTC. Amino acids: CAWSAGTSGANVLTF.

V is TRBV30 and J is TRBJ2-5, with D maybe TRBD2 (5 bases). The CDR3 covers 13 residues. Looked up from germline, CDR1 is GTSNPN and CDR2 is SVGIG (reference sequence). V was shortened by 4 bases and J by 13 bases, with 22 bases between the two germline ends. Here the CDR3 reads CAWTLNPGGGRYF. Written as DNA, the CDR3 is TGTGCCTGGACCCTCAACCCAGGAGGCGGGCGGTACTTC.

DNA for the CDR3: TGTGCCAGCCTAGTGCCGGGGGGCACCGGGGAGCTGTTTTTT. As protein: CASLVPGGTGELFF. The chain has TRBV6-5 and TRBJ2-2; 7 nucleotides match TRBD2. The germline V gene has CDR1 MNHEY and CDR2 SVGAGI. J was trimmed by 4 bases and V by 8 bases; bases with no gene match: 7. The CDR3 length is 14 residues.

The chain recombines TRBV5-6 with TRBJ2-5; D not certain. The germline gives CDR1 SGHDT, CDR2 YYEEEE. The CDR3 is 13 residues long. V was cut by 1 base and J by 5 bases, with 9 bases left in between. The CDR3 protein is CASSLPGWETQYF. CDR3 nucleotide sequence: TGTGCCAGCAGCTTGCCAGGCTGGGAGACCCAGTACTTC.

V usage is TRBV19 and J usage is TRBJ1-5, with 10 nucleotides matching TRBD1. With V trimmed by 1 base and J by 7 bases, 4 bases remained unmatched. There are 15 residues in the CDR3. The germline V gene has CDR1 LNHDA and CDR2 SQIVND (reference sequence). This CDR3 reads CASSIGGQGKQPQHF. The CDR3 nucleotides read TGTGCCAGTAGTATAGGGGGACAGGGGAAACAGCCCCAGCATTTT.

The CDR3 DNA reads TGTGCCAGCAGCCTCCGGACTGTGGCGGGAGGGCCTCCCTACGAGCAGTACTTC. The encoded protein is CASSLRTVAGGPPYEQYF. The rearrangement joins TRBV14 to TRBJ2-7; 9 bases align to TRBD2. V lost 4 bases to trimming and J lost 2 bases; unmatched junction nucleotides: 15. Germline loops: CDR1 SGHDN, CDR2 FVKESK. CDR3 length equals 18 residues.

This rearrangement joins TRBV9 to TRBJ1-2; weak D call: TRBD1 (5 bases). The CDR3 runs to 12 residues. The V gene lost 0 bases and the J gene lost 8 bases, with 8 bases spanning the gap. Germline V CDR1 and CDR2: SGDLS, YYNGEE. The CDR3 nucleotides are TGTGCCAGCAGCGTAGCTAAGGGGGGCTACACCTTC. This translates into CASSVAKGGYTF.

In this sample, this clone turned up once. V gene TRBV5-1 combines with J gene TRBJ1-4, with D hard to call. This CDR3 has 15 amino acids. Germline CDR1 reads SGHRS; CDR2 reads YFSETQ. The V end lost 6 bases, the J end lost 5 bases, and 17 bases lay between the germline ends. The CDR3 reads CASNRAGIGNEKLFF. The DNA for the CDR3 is TGCGCCAGCAATCGGGCGGGGATTGGAAATGAAAAACTGTTTTTT.

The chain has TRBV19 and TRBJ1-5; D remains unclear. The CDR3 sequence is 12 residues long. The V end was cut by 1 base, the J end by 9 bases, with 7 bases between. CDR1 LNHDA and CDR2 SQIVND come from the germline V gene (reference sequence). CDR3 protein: CASSIGGPPQHF. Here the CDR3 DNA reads TGTGCCAGTAGTATAGGAGGACCGCCCCAGCATTTT.

The CDR3 DNA follows: TGTGCCAGCAGCTTATCCGGTGTACGGGATACGCAGTATTTT. Translated: CASSLSGVRDTQYF. This sequence joins TRBV7-9 and TRBJ2-3, with no clear D. Germline loops: CDR1 SEHNR, CDR2 FQNEAQ (reference sequence). The CDR3 is 14 residues long. Deletions cut 2 bases from V and 6 bases from J, with 12 bases between.

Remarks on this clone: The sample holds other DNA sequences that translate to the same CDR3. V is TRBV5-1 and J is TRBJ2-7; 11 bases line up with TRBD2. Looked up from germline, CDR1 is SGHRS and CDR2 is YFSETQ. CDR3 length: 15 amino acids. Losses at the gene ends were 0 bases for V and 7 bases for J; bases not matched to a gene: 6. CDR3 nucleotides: TGCGCCAGCAGCTTGGTAGCGGGAGGGCCGGGAGAGCAGTACTTC. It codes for CASSLVAGGPGEQYF. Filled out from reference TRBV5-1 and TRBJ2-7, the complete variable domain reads KAGVTQTPRYLIKTRGQQVTLSCSPISGHRSVSWYQQTPGQGLQFLFEYFSETQRNKGNFPGRFSGRQFSNSRSEMNVSTLELGDSALYLCASSLVAGGPGEQYFGPGTRLTVT.

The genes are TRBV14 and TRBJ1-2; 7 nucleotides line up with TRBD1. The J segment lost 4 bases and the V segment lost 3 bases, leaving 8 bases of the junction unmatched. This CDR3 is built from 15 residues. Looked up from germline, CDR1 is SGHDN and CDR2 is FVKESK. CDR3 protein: CASSQQTGSPYGYTF. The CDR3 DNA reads TGTGCCAGCAGCCAGCAGACAGGGTCCCCCTATGGCTACACCTTC.

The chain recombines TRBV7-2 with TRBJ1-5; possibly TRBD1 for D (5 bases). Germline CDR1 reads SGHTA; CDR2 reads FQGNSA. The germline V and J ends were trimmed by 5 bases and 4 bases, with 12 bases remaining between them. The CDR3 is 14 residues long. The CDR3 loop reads CASSQDSLNQPQHF. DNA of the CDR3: TGTGCCAGCAGCCAAGACAGCCTGAATCAGCCCCAGCATTTT.

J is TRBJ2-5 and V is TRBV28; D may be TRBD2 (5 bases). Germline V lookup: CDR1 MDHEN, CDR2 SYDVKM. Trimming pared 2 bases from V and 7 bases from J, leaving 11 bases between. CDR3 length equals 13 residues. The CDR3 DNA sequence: TGTGCCAGCAGTTTAAAGGGAAGCGGGACCCAGTACTTC. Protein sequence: CASSLKGSGTQYF.

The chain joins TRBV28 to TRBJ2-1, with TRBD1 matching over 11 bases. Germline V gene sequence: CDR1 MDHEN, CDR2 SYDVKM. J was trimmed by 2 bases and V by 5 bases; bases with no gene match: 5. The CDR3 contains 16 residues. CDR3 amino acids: CASSTRTGGAYNEQFF. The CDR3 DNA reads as TGTGCCAGCAGTACACGGACAGGGGGCGCCTACAATGAGCAGTTCTTC.

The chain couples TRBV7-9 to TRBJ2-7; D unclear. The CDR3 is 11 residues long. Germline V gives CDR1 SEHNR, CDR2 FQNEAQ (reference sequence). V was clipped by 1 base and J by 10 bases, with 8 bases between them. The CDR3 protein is CASSLEVHQYF. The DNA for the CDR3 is TGTGCCAGCAGCTTAGAGGTACACCAGTACTTC. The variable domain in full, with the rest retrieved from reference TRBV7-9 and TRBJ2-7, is DTGVSQNPRHKITKRGQNVTFRCDPISEHNRLYWYRQTLGQGPEFLTYFQNEAQLEKSRLLSDRFSAERPKGSFSTLEIQRTEQGDSAMYLCASSLEVHQYFGPGTRLTVT.